Given below is one T cell receptor (beta chain) in context. Its antigen is still unknown. CD8+CD57+ cell expansion, shown by flow cytometry, had occurred in the patients selected for sequencing. Each of the patients presented with severe acquired aplastic anemia. By the time of blood sampling, patients had still received no therapy. Beads enriched the CD8+CD57+ cells, and these gave a mean 1.6 ug DNA. TCR beta VDJ and CDR3 profiles were obtained from a genomic DNA template. TCRdb re-called the reads through MiXCR, storing one row per CDR3 protein. The sample includes about 20,000 distinct CDR3 sequences, less than 40% of them seen just once. The sample originates from a study of CD8+CD57+ T cells in acquired aplastic anemia. Study results and limitations: The CD8+ Simpson's diversity of patients and controls was not significantly different. Both total CD4+ and CD8+ pools in patients were more diverse than CD8+CD57+ cells.

The CDR3 is 12 residues long. The germline V gene encodes CDR1 DFQATT and CDR2 SNEGSKA (reference sequence). J was trimmed by 3 bases and V by 5 bases; bases with no gene match: 2. The clonotype was recovered from a human donor with aplastic anemia. The sample taken for sequencing was CD8+CD57+ T cells sorted from PBMCs. Subset here: bead-enriched CD8+CD57+ effector memory T cells from SAA patients. The chain joins TRBV20-1 to TRBJ2-3; 7 nucleotides align to TRBD2. This CDR3 is CSARGGTDTQYF. The CDR3 DNA sequence: TGCAGTGCTCGCGGGGGAACAGATACGCAGTATTTT.